This T cell receptor (beta chain) was recorded in a study of T cell responses to AZD1222 COVID-19 vaccine. Study results and caveats: Among AZD1222 vaccinees, only 6 or 7 were seropositive at baseline. The span of vaccine-associated CD4 TCRs extended across spike, with dominance at 160-218 and 743-854. Possibly, clonal diversity was underestimated; donors were largely white British and included more females.

Generated by immunoSEQ multiplex PCR, the TCRdb table keeps only in-frame clones and is missing some. This table holds 90,000 to 110,000 clones, 82% found once. V lost 2 bases and J lost 7, with 15 bases in between. Germline V gene sequence: CDR1 LNHDA, CDR2 SQIVND (reference sequence). There are 14 residues in the CDR3. As for this clone: The antigen is not known.

The V and J genes are TRBV19 and TRBJ2-7; maybe TRBD2 (6 bases). The sequenced sample was peripheral blood, obtained on day 0 of AZD1222 vaccination. The TCR comes from an adult in good health. The CDR3 nucleotides are TGTGCCAGTAGTATACCCAGCCGGAGCGGGGAGCAGTACTTC. This codes for CASSIPSRSGEQYF.